Presented here are 9 T cell receptor beta chains from one specimen sequenced in a study of regulatory T cells in long-lasting Graves disease. The time point here: newly diagnosed GD, antithyroid drugs for less than 3 months. The TCR library was made from RNA that had been extracted from PBMCs in TRIzol. Construction of the TCR beta libraries employed iRepertoire HTBI primers in conjunction with Arm-PCR of CDR3 regions. TCRdb ran MiXCR on the multiplex PCR reads and lists one entry per CDR3 protein. The sample holds hundreds of thousands of distinct CDR3 sequences, around 11% seen once. Separately, the same data were catalogued under a study of T cells in Graves' hyperthyroidism and ophthalmopathy.

Source: peripheral blood mononuclear cells (PBMCs), taken at new diagnosis, from a patient treated with antithyroid drugs. These receptors were taken from a woman aged 25 to 39 with Graves disease.

At least ten counts were recorded for this clonotype. The rearrangement joins TRBV20-1 to TRBJ1-2; tentatively, D is TRBD1 (5 bases). This CDR3 is built from 13 residues. Trimming removed 0 bases at V and 4 bases at J, with 9 bases between. CDR1 is DFQATT, CDR2 SNEGSKA, per germline (reference sequence). The CDR3 sequence is CSARESGPYGYTF. The CDR3 DNA reads as TGCAGTGCTAGAGAGTCAGGGCCCTATGGCTACACCTTC.

The sample holds many counts of this clonotype. The V gene is TRBV10-2, the J gene TRBJ2-1; D possibly corresponds to TRBD1 (5 bases). Per the germline V gene, CDR1 is WSHSY and CDR2 is SAAADI. CDR3 length equals 15 residues. With 4 bases removed from V and 4 bases from J, the gap between germline ends came to 14 bases. The CDR3 loop reads CASSGGQVEYNEQFF. CDR3 bases: TGCGCCAGCAGTGGGGGCCAGGTGGAGTACAATGAGCAGTTCTTC.

This clonotype was seen many times. This chain joins TRBV29-1 and TRBJ2-3; D perhaps matches TRBD2 (6 bases). Per germline, CDR1 SQVTM and CDR2 ANQGSEA. The CDR3 extends over 14 amino acids. V lost 5 bases and J lost 3, with 15 bases in between. In DNA, the CDR3 is TGCAGCGTTCCAACACTTGCGGGGACAGATACGCAGTATTTT. Its translation is CSVPTLAGTDTQYF.

This clonotype occurred a few times. The rearrangement links TRBV6-1 to TRBJ1-1, with 7 bases lining up with TRBD1. The V and J ends lost 6 bases and 5 bases, in that order; junction bases with no gene match: 12. The CDR3 covers 15 residues. Germline lookup yields CDR1 MNHNS and CDR2 SASEGT. The CDR3 nucleotides read TGTGCCAGCAGCTCCCGTCGACAGGGCGGAACTGAAGCTTTCTTT. Translating it yields CASSSRRQGGTEAFF.

The gene calls are TRBV18 and TRBJ2-1; 9 nucleotides align to TRBD2. After removal of 6 bases from V and 8 bases from J, the junction contained 14 bases not matched to a gene. Looked up from germline, CDR1 is KGHSH and CDR2 is LQKENI. The CDR3 length is 16 residues. The CDR3 sequence is CASSQSAAGGAYEQFF. As DNA, the CDR3 is TGTGCCAGCTCCCAGTCGGCGGCGGGAGGGGCCTATGAGCAGTTCTTC.

This clonotype has ten or more counts. The gene calls are TRBV10-3 and TRBJ2-7; no reliable D call. CDR3 length: 13 amino acids. Trimming stripped 6 bases from V and 5 bases from J, with 14 bases between. CDR1 and CDR2 (germline): ENHRY, SYGVKD. CDR3 residues: CAIRGITTNEQYF. The CDR3 DNA reads TGTGCCATCAGGGGAATAACTACCAACGAGCAGTACTTC.

CDR3 loop: CASSLQGRGLQNEQFF. In DNA form, the CDR3 reads TGTGCCAGCAGCTTACAGGGCAGGGGGCTTCAGAATGAGCAGTTCTTC. The chain combines TRBV7-2 with TRBJ2-1, with 8 bases fitting TRBD1. CDR1 is SGHTA, CDR2 FQGNSA, per germline. Trimming cost V 2 bases and J 7 bases; bases outside gene matches: 10. The CDR3 totals 16 residues.

This clonotype showed up just once. With only one base between it and a far larger clone, this is likely a read error. V is TRBV12-3 or TRBV12-4 and J is TRBJ2-1; 9 nucleotides match TRBD1. The J call may be in error: the DNA end matches TRBJ2-5 better. The CDR3 runs 16 residues. The CDR3 coding sequence is TGTGCCAGCAGCCAGGACAGGGGAAGGTTGGGTGAGACCCAGTACTTC. Amino acid sequence: CASSQDRGRLGETQYF.

This clonotype was recorded at least ten times. The rearrangement uses TRBV18 and TRBJ2-5; a weak D match, TRBD1 (6 bases). The CDR3 contains 15 residues. Germline V lookup: CDR1 KGHSH, CDR2 LQKENI. V was shortened by 2 bases and J by 3 bases, with 13 bases between the two germline ends. The CDR3 DNA is TGTGCCAGCTCACCATTCGGACAGCAAAAAGAGACCCAGTACTTC. Protein product: CASSPFGQQKETQYF. Full variable domain (remainder filled in from reference TRBV18 and TRBJ2-5): NAGVMQNPRHLVRRRGQEARLRCSPMKGHSHVYWYRQLPEEGLKFMVYLQKENIIDESGMPKERFSAEFPKEGPSILRIQQVVRGDSAAYFCASSPFGQQKETQYFGPGTRLLVL.